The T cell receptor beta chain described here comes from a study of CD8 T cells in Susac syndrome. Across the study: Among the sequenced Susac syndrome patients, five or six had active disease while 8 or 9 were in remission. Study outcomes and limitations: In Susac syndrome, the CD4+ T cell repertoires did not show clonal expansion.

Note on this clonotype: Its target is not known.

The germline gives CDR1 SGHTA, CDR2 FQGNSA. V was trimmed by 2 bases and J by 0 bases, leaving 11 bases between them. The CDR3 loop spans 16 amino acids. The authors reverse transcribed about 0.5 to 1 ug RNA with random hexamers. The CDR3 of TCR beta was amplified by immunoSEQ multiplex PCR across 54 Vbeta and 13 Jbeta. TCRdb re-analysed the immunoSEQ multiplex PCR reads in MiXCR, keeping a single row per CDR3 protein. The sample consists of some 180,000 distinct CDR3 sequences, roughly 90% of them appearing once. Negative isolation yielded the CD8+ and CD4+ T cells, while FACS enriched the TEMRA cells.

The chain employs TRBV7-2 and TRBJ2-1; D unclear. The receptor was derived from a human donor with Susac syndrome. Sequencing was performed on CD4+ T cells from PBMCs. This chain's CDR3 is CASSLSPHGSYNEQFF. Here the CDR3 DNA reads TGTGCCAGCAGCTTATCCCCCCACGGCTCCTACAATGAGCAGTTCTTC.